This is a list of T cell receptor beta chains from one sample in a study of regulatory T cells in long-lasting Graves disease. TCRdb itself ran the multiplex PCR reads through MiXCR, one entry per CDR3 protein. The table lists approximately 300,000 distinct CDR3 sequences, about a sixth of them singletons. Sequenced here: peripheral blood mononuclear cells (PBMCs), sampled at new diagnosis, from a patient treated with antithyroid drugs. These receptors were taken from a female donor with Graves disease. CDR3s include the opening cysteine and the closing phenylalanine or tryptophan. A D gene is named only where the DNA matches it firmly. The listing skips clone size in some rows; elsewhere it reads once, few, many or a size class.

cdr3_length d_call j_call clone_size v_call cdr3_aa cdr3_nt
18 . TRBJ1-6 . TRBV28 CASSFPMPMVIYNSPLHF TGTGCCAGCAGTTTTCCCATGCCCATGGTCATTTATAATTCACCCCTCCACTTT
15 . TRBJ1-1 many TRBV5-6 CASSHWGTLNTEAFF TGTGCCAGCAGCCACTGGGGGACTTTGAACACTGAAGCTTTCTTT
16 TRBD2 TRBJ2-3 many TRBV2 CASSPGLERGSDTQYF TGTGCCAGCAGTCCCGGACTAGAACGAGGTTCAGATACGCAGTATTTT
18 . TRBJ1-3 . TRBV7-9 CASSLIEDLELLGNTIYF TGTGCCAGCAGCTTAATTGAGGATTTGGAACTCCTCGGAAACACCATATATTTT
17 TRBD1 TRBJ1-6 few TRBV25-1 CASSESNPGQGNSPLHF TGTGCCAGCAGTGAATCCAACCCGGGACAGGGAAATTCACCCCTCCACTTT
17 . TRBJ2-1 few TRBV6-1 CASGGEWGRPGPDEQFF TGTGCCAGCGGGGGAGAGTGGGGACGCCCGGGACCGGATGAGCAGTTCTTC
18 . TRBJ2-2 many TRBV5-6 CASTQGGRGPANTGELFF TGTGCCAGCACCCAAGGGGGTCGTGGCCCCGCGAACACCGGGGAGCTGTTTTTT
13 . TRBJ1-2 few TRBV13 CASSLSPVYGYTF TGTGCCAGCAGCTTATCCCCGGTCTACGGCTACACCTTC
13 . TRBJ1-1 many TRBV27 CASRRNLNTEAFF TGTGCCAGCAGACGCAACCTCAACACTGAAGCTTTCTTT
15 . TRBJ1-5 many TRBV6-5 CASSSGRYSNQPQHF TGTGCCAGCAGTTCAGGGAGATATAGCAATCAGCCCCAGCATTTT
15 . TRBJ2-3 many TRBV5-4 CASSLAGGEKDTQYF TGTGCCAGCAGCTTGGCCGGAGGTGAAAAAGATACGCAGTATTTT
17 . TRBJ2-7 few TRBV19 CASSMGVRPEGSGEQYF TGTGCCAGTAGTATGGGAGTTCGGCCAGAGGGTTCTGGGGAGCAGTACTTC
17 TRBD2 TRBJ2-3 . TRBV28 CASSSPKFSGFTDTQYF TGTGCCAGCAGTTCCCCAAAGTTTAGCGGGTTTACAGATACGCAGTATTTT
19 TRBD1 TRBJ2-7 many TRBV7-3 CASSSLGLKGSGGAYEQYF TGTGCCAGCAGCTCATTAGGCCTCAAAGGCTCAGGGGGAGCCTACGAGCAGTACTTC
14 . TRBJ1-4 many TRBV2 CASSDRSGDGKLFF TGTGCCAGCAGTGATCGGTCTGGGGACGGAAAACTGTTTTTT
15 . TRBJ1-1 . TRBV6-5 CASSYSMLENTEAFF TGTGCCAGCAGTTACTCGATGTTGGAGAACACTGAAGCTTTCTTT
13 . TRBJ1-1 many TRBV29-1 CSVRGGAQTEAFF TGCAGCGTAAGAGGCGGGGCCCAGACTGAAGCTTTCTTT
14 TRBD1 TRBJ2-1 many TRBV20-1 CSARAFRGMGEQFF TGCAGTGCTAGAGCTTTCAGGGGGATGGGTGAGCAGTTCTTC